Included here is one T cell receptor (beta chain) sequence, with context. This entry is derived from a study of T cell changes during pregnancy in multiple sclerosis. Sequencing was performed with immunoSEQ multiplex PCR; in TCRdb, only in-frame clones are kept and a portion is missing. The table includes 35,000 or so clones, about nine tenths detected once. The CDR3 extends over 14 amino acids. V lost 4 bases and J lost 5, with 12 bases in between. Germline values: CDR1 SGHRS, CDR2 YFSETQ. The chain uses TRBV5-1 and TRBJ2-2; D may be TRBD2 (6 bases). This specimen consisted of CD4+ T cells from peripheral blood mononuclear cells, obtained after pregnancy. The clonotype comes from a female donor in good health, enrolled as a control in a pregnancy study. CDR3 coding DNA: TGCGCCAGCAGCCGGGGAGGTTATACCGGGGAGCTGTTTTTT. Translating gives CASSRGGYTGELFF.